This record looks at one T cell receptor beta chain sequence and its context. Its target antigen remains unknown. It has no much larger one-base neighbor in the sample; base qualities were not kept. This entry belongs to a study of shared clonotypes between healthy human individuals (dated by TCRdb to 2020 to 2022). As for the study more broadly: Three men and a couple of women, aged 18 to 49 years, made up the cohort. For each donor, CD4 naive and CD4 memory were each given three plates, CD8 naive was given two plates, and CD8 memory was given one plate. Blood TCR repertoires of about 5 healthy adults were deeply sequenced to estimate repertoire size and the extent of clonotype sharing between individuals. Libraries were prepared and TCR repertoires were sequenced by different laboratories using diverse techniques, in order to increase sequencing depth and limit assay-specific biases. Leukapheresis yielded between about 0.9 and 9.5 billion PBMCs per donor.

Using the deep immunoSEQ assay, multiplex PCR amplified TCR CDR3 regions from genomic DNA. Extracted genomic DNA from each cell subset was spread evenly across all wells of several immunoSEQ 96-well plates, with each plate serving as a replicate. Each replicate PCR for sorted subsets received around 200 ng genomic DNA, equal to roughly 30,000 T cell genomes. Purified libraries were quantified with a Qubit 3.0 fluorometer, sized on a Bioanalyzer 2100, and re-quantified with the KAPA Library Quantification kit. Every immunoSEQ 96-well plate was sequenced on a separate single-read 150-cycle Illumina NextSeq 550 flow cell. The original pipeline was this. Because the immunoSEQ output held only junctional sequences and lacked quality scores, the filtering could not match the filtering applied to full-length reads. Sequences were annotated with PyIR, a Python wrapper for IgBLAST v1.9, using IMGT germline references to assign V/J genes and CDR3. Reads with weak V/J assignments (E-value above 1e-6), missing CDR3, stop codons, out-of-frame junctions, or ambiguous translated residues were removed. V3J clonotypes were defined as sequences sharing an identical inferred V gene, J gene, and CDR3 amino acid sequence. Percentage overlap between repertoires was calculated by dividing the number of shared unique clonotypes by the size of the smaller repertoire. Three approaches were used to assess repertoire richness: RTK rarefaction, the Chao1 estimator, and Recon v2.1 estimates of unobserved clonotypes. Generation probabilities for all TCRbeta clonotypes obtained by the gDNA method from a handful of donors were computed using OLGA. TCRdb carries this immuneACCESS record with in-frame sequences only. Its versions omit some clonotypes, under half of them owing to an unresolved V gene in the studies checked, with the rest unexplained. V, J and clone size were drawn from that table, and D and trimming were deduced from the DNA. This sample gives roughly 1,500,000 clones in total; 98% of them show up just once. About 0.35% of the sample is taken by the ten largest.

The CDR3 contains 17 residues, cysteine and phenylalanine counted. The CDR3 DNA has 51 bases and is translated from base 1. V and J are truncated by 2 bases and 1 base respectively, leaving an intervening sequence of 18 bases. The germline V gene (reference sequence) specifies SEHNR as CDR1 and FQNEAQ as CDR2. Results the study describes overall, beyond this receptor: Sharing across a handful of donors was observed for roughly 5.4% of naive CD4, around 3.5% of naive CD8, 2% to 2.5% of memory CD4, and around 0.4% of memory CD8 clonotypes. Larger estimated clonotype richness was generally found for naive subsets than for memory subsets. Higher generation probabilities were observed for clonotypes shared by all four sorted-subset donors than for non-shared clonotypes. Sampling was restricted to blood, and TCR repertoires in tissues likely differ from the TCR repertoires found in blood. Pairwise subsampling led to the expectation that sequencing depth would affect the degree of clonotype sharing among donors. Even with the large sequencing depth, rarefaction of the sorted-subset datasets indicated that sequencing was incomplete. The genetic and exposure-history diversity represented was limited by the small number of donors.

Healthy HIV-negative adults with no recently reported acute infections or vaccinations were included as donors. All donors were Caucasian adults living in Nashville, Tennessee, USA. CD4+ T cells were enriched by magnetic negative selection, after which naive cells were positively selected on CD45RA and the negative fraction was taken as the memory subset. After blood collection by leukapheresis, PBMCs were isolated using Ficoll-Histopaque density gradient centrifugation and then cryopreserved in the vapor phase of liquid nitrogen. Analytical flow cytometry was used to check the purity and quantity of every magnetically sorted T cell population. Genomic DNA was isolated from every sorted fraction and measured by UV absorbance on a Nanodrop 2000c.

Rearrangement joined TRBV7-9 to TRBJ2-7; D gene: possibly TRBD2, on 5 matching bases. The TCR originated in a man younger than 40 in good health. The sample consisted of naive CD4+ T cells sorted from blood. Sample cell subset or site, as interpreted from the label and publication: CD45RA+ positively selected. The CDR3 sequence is CASSLPGFGRGSYEQYF. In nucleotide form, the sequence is TGTGCCAGCAGCTTACCCGGTTTCGGCCGGGGTTCCTACGAGCAGTACTTC.